Included here is one T cell receptor (beta chain) sequence, with context. After removal of 2 bases from V and 4 bases from J, the junction contained 11 bases not matched to a gene. The CDR3 runs 18 residues. CDR1 is SGHVS and CDR2 is FQNEAQ in the germline V gene. Profiling relied on immunoSEQ multiplex PCR, and the TCRdb table lists in-frame clones only, not all of them. This table holds 150,000 or so clones, more than 70% found once. The data originate from a study of blood T cell repertoires in COVID-19. The receptor comes from a man in his forties who had recovered from COVID-19. The chain carries TRBV7-8 and TRBJ2-2; 9 positions agree with TRBD2. The sequenced sample was PBMCs or T cells enriched from blood (not recorded which). The CDR3 DNA is TGTGCCAGCAGCTTAAGGGCTTTAGCGGGGGCTCTCACCGGGGAGCTGTTTTTT. This sequence encodes CASSLRALAGALTGELFF.